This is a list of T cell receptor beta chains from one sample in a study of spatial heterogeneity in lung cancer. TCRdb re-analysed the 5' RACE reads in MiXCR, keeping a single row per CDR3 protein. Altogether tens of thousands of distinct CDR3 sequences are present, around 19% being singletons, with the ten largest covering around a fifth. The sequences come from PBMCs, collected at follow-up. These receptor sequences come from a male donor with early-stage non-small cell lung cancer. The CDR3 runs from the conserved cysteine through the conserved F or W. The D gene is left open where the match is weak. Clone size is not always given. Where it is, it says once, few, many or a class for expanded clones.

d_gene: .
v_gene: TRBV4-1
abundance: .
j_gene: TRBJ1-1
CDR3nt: TGCGCCAGCAGCCAAGAAGGCCTGTTTCACACTGAAGCTTTCTTT
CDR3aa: CASSQEGLFHTEAFF

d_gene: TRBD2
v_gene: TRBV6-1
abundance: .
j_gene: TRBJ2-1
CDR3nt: TGTGCCAGCAACCCTACAAGGACTAGCGGGCAGTTCTTC
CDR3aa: CASNPTRTSGQFF

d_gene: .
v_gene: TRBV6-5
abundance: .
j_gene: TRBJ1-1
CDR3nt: TGTGCCAGCAGGGAGGGCCGAGGGGGGATGAACACTGAAGCTTTCTTT
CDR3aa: CASREGRGGMNTEAFF

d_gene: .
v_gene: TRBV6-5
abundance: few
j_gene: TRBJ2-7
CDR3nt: TGTGCCAGCAGTAGATCTCAGGGCTACGAGCAGTACTTC
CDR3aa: CASSRSQGYEQYF

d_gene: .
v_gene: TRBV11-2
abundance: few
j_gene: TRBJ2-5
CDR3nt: TGTGCCAGCAGCTTTGGTCTACGTGAGGAGACCCAGTACTTC
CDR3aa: CASSFGLREETQYF

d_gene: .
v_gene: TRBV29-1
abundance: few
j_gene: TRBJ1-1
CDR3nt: TGCAGCGCCCCCGACCCAGATGAAGCTTTCTTT
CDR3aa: CSAPDPDEAFF

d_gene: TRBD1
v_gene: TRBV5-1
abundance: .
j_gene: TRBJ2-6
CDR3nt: TGCGCCAGCAGCGGGGCCGGGACAGTTTTCTCTGGGGCCAACGTCCTGACTTTC
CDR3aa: CASSGAGTVFSGANVLTF

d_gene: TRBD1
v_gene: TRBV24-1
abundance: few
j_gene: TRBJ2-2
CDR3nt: TGTGCCACCAGTGATAGGACAGGGATGGCCGGGGAGCTGTTTTTT
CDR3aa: CATSDRTGMAGELFF

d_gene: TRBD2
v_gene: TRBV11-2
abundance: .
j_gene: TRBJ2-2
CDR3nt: TGTGCCAGCAGCCTAGTAGGCGGGAGGGCGGTCACCGGGGAGCTGTTTTTT
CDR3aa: CASSLVGGRAVTGELFF

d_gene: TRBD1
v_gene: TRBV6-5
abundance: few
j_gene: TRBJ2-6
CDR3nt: TGTGCCAGCAGTTACTTCGGGACAGGGAGGTCTGGGGCCAACGTCCTGACTTTC
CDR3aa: CASSYFGTGRSGANVLTF